Below are 3 T cell receptor beta chains sequenced from a single sample in a study of cytomegalovirus exposure and HLA in healthy donors. Assay used: immunoSEQ multiplex PCR; TCRdb lists only in-frame clones, some missing. The table records about 64,000 clones, around 88% of them present only once. Material: PBMCs. All receptors come from a woman aged 18-29 years in good health and CMV-seronegative.

V gene TRBV18 combines with J gene TRBJ1-2; TRBD1 is a possible D gene (6 bases). Trimming shortened V by 3 bases and J by 6 bases, and 20 bases separated the two germline ends. The CDR3 has 16 residues. CDR1 KGHSH and CDR2 LQKENI come from the germline V gene. CDR3 protein: CASSPRTASDSHGYTF. In DNA form, the CDR3 reads TGTGCCAGCTCACCTAGGACAGCCTCGGATTCTCATGGCTACACCTTC.

The chain employs TRBV19 and TRBJ1-3; perhaps TRBD1 as D (5 bases). Germline V gene sequence: CDR1 LNHDA, CDR2 SQIVND (reference sequence). The CDR3 contains 14 residues. V gave up 7 bases and J gave up 0 bases, with 10 bases separating them. The CDR3 reads CASTTGNSGNTIYF. CDR3 in DNA: TGTGCCAGTACTACAGGAAACTCTGGAAACACCATATATTTT.

The chain recombines TRBV2 with TRBJ2-7, with TRBD2 as a possible D gene (6 bases). The CDR3 loop spans 15 amino acids. Trimming took off 1 base at V and 3 bases at J, with 13 bases between the two ends. Germline loops: CDR1 SNHLY, CDR2 FYNNEI. The CDR3 DNA follows: TGTGCCAGCAGTGAAGGGGCGGGATCTGTCTACGAGCAGTACTTC. Protein product: CASSEGAGSVYEQYF.